This T cell receptor (beta chain) was profiled in a study of blood T cell repertoires in COVID-19. Study as a whole: Researchers got acute and convalescent COVID-19 samples from the United States, Italy and Spain.

TCRdb's copy holds only in-frame clones and misses some; the assay was immunoSEQ multiplex PCR. This sample yields about 73,000 clones, of which approximately 80% are seen a single time; 3.5% to 5% belongs to the top ten. The V end lost 6 bases, the J end lost 6 bases, and 20 bases lay between the germline ends. Germline loops: CDR1 SEHNR, CDR2 FQNEAQ (reference sequence). There are 15 residues in the CDR3. The rearrangement uses TRBV7-9 and TRBJ1-2; D uncertain. Sequencing input: peripheral blood. The receptor was isolated from a woman aged 55-70 years with acute or convalescent COVID-19. Written as DNA, the CDR3 is TGTGCCAGCAGTGGGATTGCGGGATCCTGGCATGGCTACACCTTC. It codes for CASSGIAGSWHGYTF. The full variable domain, in which reference TRBV7-9 and TRBJ1-2 provide the parts outside the CDR3, is DTGVSQNPRHKITKRGQNVTFRCDPISEHNRLYWYRQTLGQGPEFLTYFQNEAQLEKSRLLSDRFSAERPKGSFSTLEIQRTEQGDSAMYLCASSGIAGSWHGYTFGSGTRLTVV.